What follows are 2 T cell receptor beta chains derived from one specimen sequenced in a study of blood T cell repertoires in COVID-19. Clones were read by immunoSEQ multiplex PCR, and TCRdb kept only the in-frame ones, dropping some. The sample comprises about 150,000 clones, 85% to 90% of which are singletons, and 15% rests with the top ten. Sequenced sample: peripheral blood. These receptor sequences come from a woman between 35 and 50 years old with acute or convalescent COVID-19.

A single count supports this clone. The J gene is TRBJ2-1, the V gene TRBV21-1; the D call of TRBD2 is as the table states it, not checked on the DNA. TRBV21-1 constitutes a pseudogene. The CDR3 has 14 amino acids. CDR3: CASSNKRPYNEQFF. The CDR3 DNA reads TGTGCCAGCAGCAACAAGCGGCCCTACAATGAGCAGTTCTTC.

The chain uses TRBV5-1 and TRBJ2-7, with D perhaps TRBD1 (5 bases). The V end was cut by 5 bases, the J end by 0 bases, with 12 bases between. The germline V gene has CDR1 SGHRS and CDR2 YFSETQ. The CDR3 contains 14 residues. CDR3 sequence: CASREQTVSYEQYF. The CDR3 DNA follows: TGCGCCAGCAGGGAACAGACAGTCTCCTACGAGCAGTACTTC.